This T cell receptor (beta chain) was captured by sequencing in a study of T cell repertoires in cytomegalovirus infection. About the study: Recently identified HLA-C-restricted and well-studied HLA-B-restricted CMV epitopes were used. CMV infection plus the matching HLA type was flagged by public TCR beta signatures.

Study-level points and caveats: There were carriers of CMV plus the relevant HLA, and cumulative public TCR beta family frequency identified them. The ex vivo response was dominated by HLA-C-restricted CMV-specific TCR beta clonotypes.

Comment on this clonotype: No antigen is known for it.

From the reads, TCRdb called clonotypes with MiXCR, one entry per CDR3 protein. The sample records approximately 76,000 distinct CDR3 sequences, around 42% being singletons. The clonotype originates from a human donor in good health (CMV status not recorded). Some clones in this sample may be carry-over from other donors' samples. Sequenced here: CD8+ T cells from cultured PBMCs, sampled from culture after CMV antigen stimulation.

In DNA, the CDR3 is TGTGCCAGCAGCTTAGCGCCAGGTTCCAACGAGCAGTACTTC. Translated: CASSLAPGSNEQYF. The chain combines TRBV7-6 with TRBJ2-7, with D unclear. Germline CDR1 and CDR2: SGHVS and FNYEAQ. The CDR3 consists of 14 residues. V was trimmed by 0 bases and J by 5 bases, leaving 11 bases between them.